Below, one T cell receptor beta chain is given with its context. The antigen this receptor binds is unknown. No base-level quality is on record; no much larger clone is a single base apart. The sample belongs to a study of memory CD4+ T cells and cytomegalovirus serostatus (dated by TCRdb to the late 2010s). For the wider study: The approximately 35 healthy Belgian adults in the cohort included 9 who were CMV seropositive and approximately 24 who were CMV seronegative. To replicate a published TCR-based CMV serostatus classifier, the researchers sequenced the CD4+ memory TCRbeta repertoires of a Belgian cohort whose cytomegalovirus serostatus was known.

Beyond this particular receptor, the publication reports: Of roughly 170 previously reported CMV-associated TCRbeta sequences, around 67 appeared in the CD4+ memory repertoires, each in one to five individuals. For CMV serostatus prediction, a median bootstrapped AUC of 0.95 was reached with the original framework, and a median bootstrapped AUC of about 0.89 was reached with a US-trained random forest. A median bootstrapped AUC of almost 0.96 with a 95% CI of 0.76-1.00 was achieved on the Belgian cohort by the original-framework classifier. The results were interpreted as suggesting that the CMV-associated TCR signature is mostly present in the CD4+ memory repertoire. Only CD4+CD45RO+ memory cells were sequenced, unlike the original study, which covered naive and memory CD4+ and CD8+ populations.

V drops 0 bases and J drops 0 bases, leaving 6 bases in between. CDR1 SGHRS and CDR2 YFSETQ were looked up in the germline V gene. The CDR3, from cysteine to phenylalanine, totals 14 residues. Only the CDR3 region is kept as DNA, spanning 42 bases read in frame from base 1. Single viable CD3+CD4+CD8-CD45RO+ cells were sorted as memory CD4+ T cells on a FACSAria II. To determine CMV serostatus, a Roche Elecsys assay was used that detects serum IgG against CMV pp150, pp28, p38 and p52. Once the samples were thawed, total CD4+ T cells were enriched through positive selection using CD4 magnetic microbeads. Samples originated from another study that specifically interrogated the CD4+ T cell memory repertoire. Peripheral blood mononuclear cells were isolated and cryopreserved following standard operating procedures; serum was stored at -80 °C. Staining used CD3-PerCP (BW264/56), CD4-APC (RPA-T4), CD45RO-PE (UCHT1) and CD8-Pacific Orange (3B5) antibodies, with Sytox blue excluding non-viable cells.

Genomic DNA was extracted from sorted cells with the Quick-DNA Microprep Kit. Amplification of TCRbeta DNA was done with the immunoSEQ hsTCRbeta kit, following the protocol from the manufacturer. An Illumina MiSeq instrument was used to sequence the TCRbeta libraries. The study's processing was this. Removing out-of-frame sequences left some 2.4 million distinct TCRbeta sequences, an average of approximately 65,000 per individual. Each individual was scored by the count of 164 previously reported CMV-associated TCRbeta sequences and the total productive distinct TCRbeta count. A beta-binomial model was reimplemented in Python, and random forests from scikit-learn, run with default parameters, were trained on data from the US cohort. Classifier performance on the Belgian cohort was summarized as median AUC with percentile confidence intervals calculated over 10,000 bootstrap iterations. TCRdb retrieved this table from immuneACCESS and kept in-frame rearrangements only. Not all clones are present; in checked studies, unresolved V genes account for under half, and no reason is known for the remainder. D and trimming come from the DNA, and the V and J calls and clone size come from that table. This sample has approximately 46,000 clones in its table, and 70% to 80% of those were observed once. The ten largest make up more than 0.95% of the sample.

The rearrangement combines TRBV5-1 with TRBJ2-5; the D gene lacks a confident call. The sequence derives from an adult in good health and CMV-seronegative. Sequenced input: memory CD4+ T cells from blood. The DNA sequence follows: TGCGCCAGCAGCTTGGACCTGTACCAAGAGACCCAGTACTTC. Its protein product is CASSLDLYQETQYF.